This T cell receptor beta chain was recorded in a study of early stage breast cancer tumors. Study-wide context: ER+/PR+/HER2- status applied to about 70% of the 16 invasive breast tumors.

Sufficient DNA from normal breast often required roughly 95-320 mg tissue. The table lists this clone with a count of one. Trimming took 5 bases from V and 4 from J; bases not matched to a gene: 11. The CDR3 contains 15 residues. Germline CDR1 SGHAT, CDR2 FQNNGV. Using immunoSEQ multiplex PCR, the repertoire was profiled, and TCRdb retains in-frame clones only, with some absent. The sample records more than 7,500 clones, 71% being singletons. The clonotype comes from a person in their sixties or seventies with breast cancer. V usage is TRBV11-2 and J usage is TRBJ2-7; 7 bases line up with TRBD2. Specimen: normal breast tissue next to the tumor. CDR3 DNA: TGTGCCAGCAGCCTAGCCGGGGGGAGGATTTACGAGCAGTACTTC. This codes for CASSLAGGRIYEQYF.